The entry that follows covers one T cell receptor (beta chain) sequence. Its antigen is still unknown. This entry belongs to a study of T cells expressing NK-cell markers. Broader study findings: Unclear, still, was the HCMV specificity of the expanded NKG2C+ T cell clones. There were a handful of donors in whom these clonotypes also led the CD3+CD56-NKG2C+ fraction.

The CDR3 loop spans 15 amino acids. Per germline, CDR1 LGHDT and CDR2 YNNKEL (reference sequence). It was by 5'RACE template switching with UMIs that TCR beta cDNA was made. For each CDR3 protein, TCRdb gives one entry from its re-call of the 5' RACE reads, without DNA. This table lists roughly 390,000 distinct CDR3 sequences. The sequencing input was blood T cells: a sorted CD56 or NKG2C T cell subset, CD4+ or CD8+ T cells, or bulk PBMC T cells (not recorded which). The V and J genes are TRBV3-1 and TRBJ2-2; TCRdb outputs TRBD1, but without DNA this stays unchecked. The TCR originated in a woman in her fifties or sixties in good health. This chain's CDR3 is CASSHWDSRTGELFF.